This T cell receptor (beta chain) was captured in a study of T cell repertoires in cytomegalovirus infection. Study-level information: CMV infection and matching HLA type were both indicated by public TCR beta signatures. Regarding the study as a whole: CMV-specific HLA-C-restricted TCR beta clonotypes dominated the ex vivo response.

Germline lookup yields CDR1 SGHVS and CDR2 FQNEAQ. With 3 bases clipped from V and 6 bases from J, the junction kept 10 bases outside the gene matches. CDR3 length equals 16 residues. This clonotype was detected only a few times. Its antigen is unknown. One entry per CDR3 protein, called by TCRdb with MiXCR from the reads. The sample lists 150,000 to 200,000 distinct CDR3 sequences, 28% occurring once. The sequenced sample was PBMCs. The chain links TRBV7-8 to TRBJ1-4, with 7 bases fitting TRBD1. The receptor's source is a human donor in good health (CMV status not recorded). Some clones in this sample may be carry-over from other donors' samples. CDR3 in DNA: TGTGCCAGCAGCTTGGGACACAGGGGATCGGATGAAAAACTGTTTTTT. Amino acid sequence: CASSLGHRGSDEKLFF.